This TCR beta chain emerged from a study of blood T cell repertoires in COVID-19. Study-level background: Whether acute or convalescent, the COVID-19 samples came from the United States, Italy and Spain. PBMCs, B-cell-depleted T cells, or T cells were the source of the cDNA or gDNA that made up the material.

Study processing details: Reference gene primer amplification yielded estimated nucleated cell counts. The repertoire was sequenced with immunoSEQ multiplex PCR; TCRdb's copy has only in-frame clones and lacks some. V and J calls plus clone size are reproduced from that table; the DNA served to infer D and trimming. The sample lists about 55,000 clones, roughly four fifths seen once, with 1.9% in the top ten. Per the germline V gene, CDR1 is SGHAT and CDR2 is FQNNGV. The CDR3 loop spans 15 amino acids. V lost 2 bases to trimming and J lost 7 bases; unmatched junction nucleotides: 9. This clonotype was obtained from a woman aged 60-75 years with acute or convalescent COVID-19. V is TRBV11-2 and J is TRBJ2-7; TRBD2 matches 9 bases. Sequenced: peripheral blood. The CDR3 bases are TGTGCCAGCAGCTTAACGGCGGGGGGGCCGAGGGAGCAGTACTTC. Its translation: CASSLTAGGPREQYF.